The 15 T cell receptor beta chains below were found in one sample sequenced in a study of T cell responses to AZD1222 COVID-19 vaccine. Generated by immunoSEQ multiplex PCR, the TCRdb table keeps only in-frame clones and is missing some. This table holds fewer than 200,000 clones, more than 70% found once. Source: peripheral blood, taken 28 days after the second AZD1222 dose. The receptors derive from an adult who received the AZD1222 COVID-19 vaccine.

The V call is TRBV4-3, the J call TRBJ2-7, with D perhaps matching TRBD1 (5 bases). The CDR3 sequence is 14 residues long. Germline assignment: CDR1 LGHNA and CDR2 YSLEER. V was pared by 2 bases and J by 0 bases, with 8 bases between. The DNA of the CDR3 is TGCGCCAGCAGCCAAAGTGGACACTCCTACGAGCAGTACTTC. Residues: CASSQSGHSYEQYF.

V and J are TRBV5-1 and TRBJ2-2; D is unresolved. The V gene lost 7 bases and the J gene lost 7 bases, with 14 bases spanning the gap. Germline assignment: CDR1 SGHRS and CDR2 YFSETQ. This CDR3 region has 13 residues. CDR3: CASGANPGGELFF. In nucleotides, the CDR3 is TGCGCCAGCGGAGCTAACCCGGGCGGGGAGCTGTTTTTT. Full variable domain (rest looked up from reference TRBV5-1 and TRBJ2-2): KAGVTQTPRYLIKTRGQQVTLSCSPISGHRSVSWYQQTPGQGLQFLFEYFSETQRNKGNFPGRFSGRQFSNSRSEMNVSTLELGDSALYLCASGANPGGELFFGEGSRLTVL.

CDR3 in DNA: TGTGCCAGCAGTTCAGGGGGGAACACCGGGGAGCTGTTTTTT. Protein: CASSSGGNTGELFF. The rearrangement joins TRBV6-2 or TRBV6-3 to TRBJ2-2; 7 positions agree with TRBD1. The germline CDR1 and CDR2 sequences are MNHEY and SVGEGT. V dropped 4 bases and J dropped 1; count of bases not matched to a gene: 0. There are 14 residues in the CDR3.

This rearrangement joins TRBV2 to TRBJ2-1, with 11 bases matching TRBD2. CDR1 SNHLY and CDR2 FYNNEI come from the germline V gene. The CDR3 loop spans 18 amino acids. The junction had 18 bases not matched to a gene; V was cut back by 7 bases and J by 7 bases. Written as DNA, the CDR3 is TGTGCCAGCACCCTCCTCCCCGTAGCGGGAGGGGGGGTGAATGAGCAGTTCTTC. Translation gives CASTLLPVAGGGVNEQFF.

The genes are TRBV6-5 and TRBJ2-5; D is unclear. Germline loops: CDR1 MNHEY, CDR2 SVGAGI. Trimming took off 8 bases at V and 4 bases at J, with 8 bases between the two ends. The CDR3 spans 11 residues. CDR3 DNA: TGTGCCAGCGCCCCCCGAGAGACCCAGTACTTC. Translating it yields CASAPRETQYF.

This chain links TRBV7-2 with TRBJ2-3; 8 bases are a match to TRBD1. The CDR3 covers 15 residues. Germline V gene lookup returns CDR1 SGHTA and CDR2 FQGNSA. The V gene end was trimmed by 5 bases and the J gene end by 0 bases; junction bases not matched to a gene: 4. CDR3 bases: TGTGCCAGCAGCCCGACAGGGGTTAGCACAGATACGCAGTATTTT. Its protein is CASSPTGVSTDTQYF.

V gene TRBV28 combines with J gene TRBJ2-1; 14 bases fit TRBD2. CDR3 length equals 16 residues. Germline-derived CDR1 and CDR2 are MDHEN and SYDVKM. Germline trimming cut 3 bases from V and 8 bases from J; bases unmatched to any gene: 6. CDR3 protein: CASSLAGTSGRDEQFF. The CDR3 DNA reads TGTGCCAGCAGTTTGGCTGGGACTAGCGGGAGAGATGAGCAGTTCTTC.

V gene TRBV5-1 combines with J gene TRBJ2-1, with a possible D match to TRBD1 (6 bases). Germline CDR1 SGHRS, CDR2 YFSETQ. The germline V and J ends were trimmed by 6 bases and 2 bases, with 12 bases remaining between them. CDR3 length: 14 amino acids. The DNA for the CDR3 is TGCGCCAGCACCCAGGACAGAACCTACAATGAGCAGTTCTTC. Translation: CASTQDRTYNEQFF.

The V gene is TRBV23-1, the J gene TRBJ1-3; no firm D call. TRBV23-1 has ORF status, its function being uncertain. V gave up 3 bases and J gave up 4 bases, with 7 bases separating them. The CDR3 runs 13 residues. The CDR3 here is CASSQGTGNTIYF. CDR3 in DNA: TGCGCCAGCAGTCAGGGAACCGGAAACACCATATATTTT.

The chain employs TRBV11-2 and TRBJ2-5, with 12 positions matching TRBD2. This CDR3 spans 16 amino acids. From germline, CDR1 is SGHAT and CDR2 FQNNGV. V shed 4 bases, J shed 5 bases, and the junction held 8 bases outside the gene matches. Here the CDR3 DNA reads TGTGCCAGCAGCTCCCGACTAGCGGGAGAGGGGGAGACCCAGTACTTC. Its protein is CASSSRLAGEGETQYF.

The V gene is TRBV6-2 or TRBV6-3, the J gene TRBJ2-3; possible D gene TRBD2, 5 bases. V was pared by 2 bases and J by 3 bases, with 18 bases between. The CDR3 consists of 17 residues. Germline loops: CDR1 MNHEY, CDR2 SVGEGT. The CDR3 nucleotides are TGTGCCAGCAGTTACAACTTGAGAGGGCAAGGAACAGATACGCAGTATTTT. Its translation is CASSYNLRGQGTDTQYF.

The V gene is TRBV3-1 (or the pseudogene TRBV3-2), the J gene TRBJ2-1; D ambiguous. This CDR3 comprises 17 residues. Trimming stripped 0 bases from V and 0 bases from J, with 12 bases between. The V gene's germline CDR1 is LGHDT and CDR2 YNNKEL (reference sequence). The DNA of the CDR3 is TGTGCCAGCAGCCAAGATAACTTCTTGAGCTCCTACAATGAGCAGTTCTTC. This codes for CASSQDNFLSSYNEQFF.

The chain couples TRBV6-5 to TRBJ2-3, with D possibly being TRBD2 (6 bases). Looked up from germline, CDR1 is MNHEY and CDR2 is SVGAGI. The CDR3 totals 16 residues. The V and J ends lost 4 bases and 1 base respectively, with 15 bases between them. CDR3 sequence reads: CASSSIPGLGTDTQYF. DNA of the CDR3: TGTGCCAGCAGTTCGATCCCGGGACTGGGCACAGATACGCAGTATTTT.

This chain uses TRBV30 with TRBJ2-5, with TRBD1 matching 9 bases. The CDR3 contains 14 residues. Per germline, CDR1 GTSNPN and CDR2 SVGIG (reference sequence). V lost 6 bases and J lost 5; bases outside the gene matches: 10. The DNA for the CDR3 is TGTGCCTGTAGACGCCGGGACAGGGTGGAGACCCAGTACTTC. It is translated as CACRRRDRVETQYF.

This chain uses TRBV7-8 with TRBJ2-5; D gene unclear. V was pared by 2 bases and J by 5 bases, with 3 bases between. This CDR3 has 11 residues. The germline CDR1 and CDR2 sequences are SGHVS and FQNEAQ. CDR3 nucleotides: TGTGCCAGCAGCTTATTGGAGACCCAGTACTTC. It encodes CASSLLETQYF. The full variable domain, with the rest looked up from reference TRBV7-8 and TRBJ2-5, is GAGVSQSPRYKVAKRGQDVALRCDPISGHVSLFWYQQALGQGPEFLTYFQNEAQLDKSGLPSDRFFAERPEGSVSTLKIQRTQQEDSAVYLCASSLLETQYFGPGTRLLVL.